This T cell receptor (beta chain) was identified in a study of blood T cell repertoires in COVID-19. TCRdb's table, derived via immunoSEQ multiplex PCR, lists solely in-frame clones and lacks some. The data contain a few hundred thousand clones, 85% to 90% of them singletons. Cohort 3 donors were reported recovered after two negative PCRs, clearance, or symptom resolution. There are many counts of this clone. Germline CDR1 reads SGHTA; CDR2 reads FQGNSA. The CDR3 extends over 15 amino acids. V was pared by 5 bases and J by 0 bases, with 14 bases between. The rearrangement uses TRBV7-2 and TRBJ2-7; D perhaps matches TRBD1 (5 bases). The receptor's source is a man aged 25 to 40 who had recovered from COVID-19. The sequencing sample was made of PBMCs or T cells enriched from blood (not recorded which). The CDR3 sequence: CASSLRTGSSYEQYF. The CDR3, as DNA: TGTGCCAGCAGCCTACGTACAGGAAGCTCCTACGAGCAGTACTTC.